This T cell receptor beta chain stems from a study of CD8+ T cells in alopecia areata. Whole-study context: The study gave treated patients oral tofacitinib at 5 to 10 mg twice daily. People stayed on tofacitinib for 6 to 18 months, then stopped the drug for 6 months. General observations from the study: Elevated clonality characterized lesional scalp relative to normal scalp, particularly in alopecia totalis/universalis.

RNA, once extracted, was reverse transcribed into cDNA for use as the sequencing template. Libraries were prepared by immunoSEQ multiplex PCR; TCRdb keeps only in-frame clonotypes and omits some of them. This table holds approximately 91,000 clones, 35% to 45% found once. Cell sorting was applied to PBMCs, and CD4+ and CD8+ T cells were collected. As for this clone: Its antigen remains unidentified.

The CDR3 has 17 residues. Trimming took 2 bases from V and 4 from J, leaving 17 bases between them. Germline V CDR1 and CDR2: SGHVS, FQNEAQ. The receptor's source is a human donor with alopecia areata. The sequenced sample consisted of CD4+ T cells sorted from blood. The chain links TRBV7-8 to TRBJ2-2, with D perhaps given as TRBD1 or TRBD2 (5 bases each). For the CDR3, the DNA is TGTGCCAGCAGCTTAAGGGGCGTGGCAGGGACCACCGGGGAGCTGTTTTTT. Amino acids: CASSLRGVAGTTGELFF.